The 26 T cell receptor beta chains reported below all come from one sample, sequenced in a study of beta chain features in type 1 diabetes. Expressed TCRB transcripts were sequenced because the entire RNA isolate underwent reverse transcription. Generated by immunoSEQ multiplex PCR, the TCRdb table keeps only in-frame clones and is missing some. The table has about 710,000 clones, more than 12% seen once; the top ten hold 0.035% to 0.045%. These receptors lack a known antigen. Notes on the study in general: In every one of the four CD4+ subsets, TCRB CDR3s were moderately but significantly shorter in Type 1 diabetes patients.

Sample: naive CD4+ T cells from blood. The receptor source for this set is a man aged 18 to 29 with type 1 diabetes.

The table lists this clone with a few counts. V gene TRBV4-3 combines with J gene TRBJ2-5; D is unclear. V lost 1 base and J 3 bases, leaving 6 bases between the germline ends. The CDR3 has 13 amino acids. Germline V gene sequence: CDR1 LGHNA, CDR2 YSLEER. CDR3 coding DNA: TGCGCCAGCAGCCAAGCCCTTAAAGAGACCCAGTACTTC. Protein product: CASSQALKETQYF.

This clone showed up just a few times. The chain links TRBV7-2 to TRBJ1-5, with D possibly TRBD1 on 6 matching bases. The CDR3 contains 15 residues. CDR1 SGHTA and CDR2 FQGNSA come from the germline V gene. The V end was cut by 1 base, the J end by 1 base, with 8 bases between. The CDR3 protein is CASSLGTVSNQPQHF. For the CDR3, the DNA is TGTGCCAGCAGCTTAGGGACAGTGAGCAATCAGCCCCAGCATTTT.

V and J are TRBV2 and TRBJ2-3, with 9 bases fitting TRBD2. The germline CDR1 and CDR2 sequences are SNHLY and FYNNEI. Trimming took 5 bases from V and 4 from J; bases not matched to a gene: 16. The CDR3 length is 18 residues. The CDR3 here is CASSTLKTSGKRADTQYF. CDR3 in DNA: TGTGCCAGCAGTACTCTAAAGACTAGCGGAAAGAGGGCAGATACGCAGTATTTT.

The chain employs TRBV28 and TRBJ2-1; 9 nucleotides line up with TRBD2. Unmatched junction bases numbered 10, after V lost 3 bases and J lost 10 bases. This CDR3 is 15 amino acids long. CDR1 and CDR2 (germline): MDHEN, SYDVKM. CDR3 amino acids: CASSFPQRGAREQFF. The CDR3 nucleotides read TGTGCCAGCAGTTTCCCCCAGCGGGGGGCTAGGGAGCAGTTCTTC.

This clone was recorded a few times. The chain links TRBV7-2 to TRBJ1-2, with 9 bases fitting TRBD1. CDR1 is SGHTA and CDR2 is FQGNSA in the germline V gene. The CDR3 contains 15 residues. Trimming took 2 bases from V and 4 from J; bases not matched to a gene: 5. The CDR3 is CASSLTRDRVYGYTF. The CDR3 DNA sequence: TGTGCCAGCAGCTTAACACGGGACAGGGTCTATGGCTACACCTTC. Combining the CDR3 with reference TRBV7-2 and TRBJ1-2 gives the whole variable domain GAGVSQSPSNKVTEKGKDVELRCDPISGHTALYWYRQSLGQGLEFLIYFQGNSAPDKSGLPSDRFSAERTGGSVSTLTIQRTQQEDSAVYLCASSLTRDRVYGYTFGSGTRLTVV.

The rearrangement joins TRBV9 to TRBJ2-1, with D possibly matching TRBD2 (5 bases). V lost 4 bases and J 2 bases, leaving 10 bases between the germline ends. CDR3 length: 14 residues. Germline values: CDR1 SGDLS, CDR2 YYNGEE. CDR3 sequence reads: CASSPREAYNEQFF. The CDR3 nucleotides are TGTGCCAGCAGCCCCCGGGAAGCCTACAATGAGCAGTTCTTC.

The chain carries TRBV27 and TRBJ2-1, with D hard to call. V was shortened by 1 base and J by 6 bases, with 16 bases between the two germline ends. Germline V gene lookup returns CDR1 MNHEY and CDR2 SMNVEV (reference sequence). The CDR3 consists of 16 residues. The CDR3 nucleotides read TGTGCCAGCAGTTTATTCTCAATAGGAGAGCGCAATGAGCAGTTCTTC. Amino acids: CASSLFSIGERNEQFF.

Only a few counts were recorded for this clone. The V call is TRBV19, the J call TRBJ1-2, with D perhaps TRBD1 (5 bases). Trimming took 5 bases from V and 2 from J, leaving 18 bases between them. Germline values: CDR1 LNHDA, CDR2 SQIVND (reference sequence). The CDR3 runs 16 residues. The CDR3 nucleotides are TGTGCCAGTAGTTCTGTCTCGGGCGACAGAAACTATGGCTACACCTTC. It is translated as CASSSVSGDRNYGYTF.

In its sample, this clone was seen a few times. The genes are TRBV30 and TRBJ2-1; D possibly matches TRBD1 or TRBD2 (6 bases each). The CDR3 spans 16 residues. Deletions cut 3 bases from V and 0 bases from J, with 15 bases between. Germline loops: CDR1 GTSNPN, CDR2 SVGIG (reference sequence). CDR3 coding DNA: TGTGCCTGGAGAGTTAGGGGGGCCCCCTCCTACAATGAGCAGTTCTTC. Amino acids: CAWRVRGAPSYNEQFF. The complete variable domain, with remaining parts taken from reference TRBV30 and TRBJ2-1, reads SQTIHQWPATLVQPVGSPLSLECTVEGTSNPNLYWYRQAAGRGLQLLFYSVGIGQISSEVPQNLSASRPQDRQFILSSKKLLLSDSGFYLCAWRVRGAPSYNEQFFGPGTRLTVL.

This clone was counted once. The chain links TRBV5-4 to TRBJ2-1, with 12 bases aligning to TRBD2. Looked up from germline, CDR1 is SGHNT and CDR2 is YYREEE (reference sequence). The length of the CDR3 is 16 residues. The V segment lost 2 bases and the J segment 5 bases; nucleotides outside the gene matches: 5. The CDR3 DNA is TGTGCCAGCAGCTTAGGCCTAGCGGGAGGGAACAATGAGCAGTTCTTC. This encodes CASSLGLAGGNNEQFF.

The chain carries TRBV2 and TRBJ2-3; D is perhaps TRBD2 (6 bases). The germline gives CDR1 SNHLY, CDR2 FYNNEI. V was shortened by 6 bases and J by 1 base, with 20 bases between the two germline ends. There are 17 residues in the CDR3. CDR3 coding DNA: TGTGCCAGCAGACCCGCAGGGAAGCGGGCCGGCACAGATACGCAGTATTTT. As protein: CASRPAGKRAGTDTQYF.

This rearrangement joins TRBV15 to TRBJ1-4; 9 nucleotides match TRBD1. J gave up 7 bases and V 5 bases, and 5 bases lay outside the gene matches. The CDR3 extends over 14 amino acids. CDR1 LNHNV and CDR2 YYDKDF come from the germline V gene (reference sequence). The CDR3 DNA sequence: TGTGCCACCAGCCCGGGGACAGGGTTTGAAAAACTGTTTTTT. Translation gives CATSPGTGFEKLFF.

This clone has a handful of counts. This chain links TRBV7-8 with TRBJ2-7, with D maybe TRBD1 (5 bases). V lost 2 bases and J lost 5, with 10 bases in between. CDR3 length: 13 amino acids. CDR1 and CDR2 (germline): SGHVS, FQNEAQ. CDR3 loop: CASSLRARDEQYF. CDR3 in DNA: TGTGCCAGCAGCTTACGTGCCAGGGACGAGCAGTACTTC.

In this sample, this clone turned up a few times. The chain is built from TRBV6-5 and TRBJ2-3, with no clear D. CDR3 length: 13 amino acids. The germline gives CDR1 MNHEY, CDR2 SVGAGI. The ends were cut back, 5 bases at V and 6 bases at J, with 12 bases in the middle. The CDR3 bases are TGTGCCAGCAGTAGCTCAGGCGGTGATACGCAGTATTTT. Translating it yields CASSSSGGDTQYF.

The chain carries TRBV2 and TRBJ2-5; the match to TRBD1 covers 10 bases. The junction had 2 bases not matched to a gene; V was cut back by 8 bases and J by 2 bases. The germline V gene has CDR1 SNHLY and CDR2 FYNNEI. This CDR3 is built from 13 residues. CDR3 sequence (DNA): TGTGCCAGCTTGGGACAGGGGCAAGAGACCCAGTACTTC. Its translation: CASLGQGQETQYF.

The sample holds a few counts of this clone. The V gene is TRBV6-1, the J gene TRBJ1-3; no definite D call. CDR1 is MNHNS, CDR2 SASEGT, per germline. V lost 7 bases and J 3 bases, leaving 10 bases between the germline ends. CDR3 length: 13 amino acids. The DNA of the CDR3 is TGTGCCAGCACCTATGTCAGTGGAAACACCATATATTTT. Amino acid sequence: CASTYVSGNTIYF.

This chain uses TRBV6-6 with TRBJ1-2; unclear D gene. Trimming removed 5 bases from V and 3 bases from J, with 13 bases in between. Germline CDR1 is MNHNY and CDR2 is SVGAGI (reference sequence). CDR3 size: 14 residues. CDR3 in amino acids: CASSPRAVDYGYTF. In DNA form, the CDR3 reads TGTGCCAGCAGTCCACGGGCCGTTGACTATGGCTACACCTTC.

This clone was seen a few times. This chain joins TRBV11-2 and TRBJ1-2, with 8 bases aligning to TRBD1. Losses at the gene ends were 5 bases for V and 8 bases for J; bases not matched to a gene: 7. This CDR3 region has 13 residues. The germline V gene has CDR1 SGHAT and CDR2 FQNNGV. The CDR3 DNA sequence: TGTGCCAGCAGCCCTGGACAGGGAGTCGGCTACACCTTC. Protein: CASSPGQGVGYTF.

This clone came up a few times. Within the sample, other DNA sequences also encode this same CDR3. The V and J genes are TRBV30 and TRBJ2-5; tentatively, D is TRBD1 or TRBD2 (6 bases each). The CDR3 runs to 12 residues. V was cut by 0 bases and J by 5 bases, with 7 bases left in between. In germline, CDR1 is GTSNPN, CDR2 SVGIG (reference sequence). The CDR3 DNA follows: TGTGCCTGGAGTGTAGGGGGGGAGACCCAGTACTTC. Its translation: CAWSVGGETQYF.

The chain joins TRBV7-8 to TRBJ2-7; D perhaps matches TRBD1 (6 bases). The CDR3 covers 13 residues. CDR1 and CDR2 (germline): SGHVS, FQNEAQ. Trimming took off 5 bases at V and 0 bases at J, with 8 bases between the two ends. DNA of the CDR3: TGTGCCAGCAGCAAGGACAGCTCCTACGAGCAGTACTTC. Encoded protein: CASSKDSSYEQYF.

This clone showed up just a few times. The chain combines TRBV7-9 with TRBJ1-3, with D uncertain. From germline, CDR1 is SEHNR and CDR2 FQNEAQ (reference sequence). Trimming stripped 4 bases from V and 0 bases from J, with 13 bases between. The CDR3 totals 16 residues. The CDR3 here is CASSSQQTYSGNTIYF. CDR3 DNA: TGTGCCAGCAGCTCCCAACAGACGTACTCTGGAAACACCATATATTTT.

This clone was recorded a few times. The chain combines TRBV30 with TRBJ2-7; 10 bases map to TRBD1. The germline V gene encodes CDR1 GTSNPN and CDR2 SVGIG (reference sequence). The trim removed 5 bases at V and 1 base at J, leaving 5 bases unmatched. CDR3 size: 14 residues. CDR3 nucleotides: TGTGCCTGGGCACCGGGACAGGGGTCCTACGAGCAGTACTTC. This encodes CAWAPGQGSYEQYF. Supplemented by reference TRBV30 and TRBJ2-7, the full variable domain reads SQTIHQWPATLVQPVGSPLSLECTVEGTSNPNLYWYRQAAGRGLQLLFYSVGIGQISSEVPQNLSASRPQDRQFILSSKKLLLSDSGFYLCAWAPGQGSYEQYFGPGTRLTVT.

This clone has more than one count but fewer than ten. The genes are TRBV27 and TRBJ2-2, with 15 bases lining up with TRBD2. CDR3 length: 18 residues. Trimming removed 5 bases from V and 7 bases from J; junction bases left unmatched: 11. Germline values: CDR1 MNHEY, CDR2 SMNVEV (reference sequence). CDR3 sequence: CASSPTGTSGGPVGELFF. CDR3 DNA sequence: TGTGCCAGCAGTCCAACCGGGACTAGCGGGGGGCCTGTCGGGGAGCTGTTTTTT.

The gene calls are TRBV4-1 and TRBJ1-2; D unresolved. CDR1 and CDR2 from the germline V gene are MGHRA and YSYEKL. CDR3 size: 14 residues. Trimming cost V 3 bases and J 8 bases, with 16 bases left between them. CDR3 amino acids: CASSHVGQVRGYTF. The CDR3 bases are TGCGCCAGCAGCCACGTCGGGCAGGTTCGCGGCTACACCTTC.

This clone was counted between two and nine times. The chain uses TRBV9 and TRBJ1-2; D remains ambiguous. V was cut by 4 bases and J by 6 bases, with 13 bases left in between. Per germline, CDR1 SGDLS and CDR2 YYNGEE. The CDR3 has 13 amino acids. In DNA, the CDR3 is TGTGCCAGCAGCCCCGGAGACATAAATGGCTACACCTTC. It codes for CASSPGDINGYTF. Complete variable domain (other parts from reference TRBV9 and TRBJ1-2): DSGVTQTPKHLITATGQRVTLRCSPRSGDLSVYWYQQSLDQGLQFLIQYYNGEERAKGNILERFSAQQFPDLHSELNLSSLELGDSALYFCASSPGDINGYTFGSGTRLTVV.

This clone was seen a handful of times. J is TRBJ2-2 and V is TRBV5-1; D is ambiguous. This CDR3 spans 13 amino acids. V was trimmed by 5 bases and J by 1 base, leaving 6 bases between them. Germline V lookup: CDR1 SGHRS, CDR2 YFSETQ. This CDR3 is CASSTENTGELFF. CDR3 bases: TGCGCCAGCAGTACAGAGAACACCGGGGAGCTGTTTTTT.